Given below is one T cell receptor beta chain in context. What it recognizes is unknown. Terminally differentiated effector memory CD45RA+ cells were excluded from the naive CD8 cells, which were CD45RO-negative and positively selected for CCR7. Deep was the level at which the assay was run. Profiling relied on immunoSEQ multiplex PCR, and the TCRdb table lists in-frame clones only, not all of them. The sample holds roughly 2 million clones, approximately 94% seen once. The sample belongs to a study of shared clonotypes between healthy human individuals. For the study at large: Two women and a few men aged 18 to 49 served as donors.

The CDR3 covers 14 residues. Germline-derived CDR1 and CDR2 are MDHEN and SYDVKM. The V end was cut by 3 bases, the J end by 5 bases, with 14 bases between. Study observations and caveats: Generation probabilities of non-shared clonotypes were lower (relative to those shared by all four donors). Across a few donors, naive CD4 shared around 5%, naive CD8 more than 3%, memory CD4 roughly 2.2%, memory CD8 about 0.38%.

This TCR derives from a man younger than 30 in good health. This chain links TRBV28 with TRBJ2-7; tentative D call: TRBD2 (5 bases). Sequenced sample: naive CD8+ T cells sorted from blood. The CDR3 protein is CASSFPDLVNEQYF. CDR3 sequence (DNA): TGTGCCAGCAGTTTCCCGGACTTGGTCAACGAGCAGTACTTC.